Listed below are T cell receptor beta chains from one sample, sequenced in a study of T cells in localized non-small cell lung cancer. Some clones are missing from TCRdb's copy, which holds only in-frame ones; the method was immunoSEQ multiplex PCR. The repertoire holds more than 30,000 clones, with 70% to 90% as singletons. Sequences were derived from peripheral blood mononuclear cells, sampled before any cancer treatment. These receptors originate from a woman aged 40-75 years with stage III lung adenocarcinoma. The CDR3 runs from the conserved cysteine through the conserved F or W. D genes are given only for firm matches. Size tells how often a clone was seen (once, few, many) or the class of an expanded clone, and some rows leave it out.

V	J	size	D	CDR3
TRBV5-4	TRBJ2-2	-	-	CASSHLTGELFF
TRBV27	TRBJ2-1	-	TRBD2	CASSRGGLAGARKGNEQFF
TRBV7-7	TRBJ2-3	once	-	CASSLLARTDTQYF
TRBV15	TRBJ1-6	-	-	CATSKDVDMESSPLHF
TRBV15	TRBJ1-1	-	-	CATSPTLGRDTEAFF
TRBV2	TRBJ2-3	-	TRBD2	CASRSTRTLAGGPDTQYF
TRBV5-6	TRBJ2-3	-	TRBD2	CASSLDAAGGSTQYF
TRBV7-3	TRBJ2-7	-	-	CASSLVRPRLEQYF
TRBV30	TRBJ1-2	-	TRBD1	CAWSLDRGIGGYTF
TRBV9	TRBJ2-5	-	-	CASSTRGGMQETQYF
TRBV7-2	TRBJ2-2	-	TRBD1	CASREQGATGELFF
TRBV27	TRBJ2-1	-	-	CASSLGVGAYNEQFF
TRBV5-1	TRBJ2-7	once	TRBD1	CASELGTGNYEQYF
TRBV7-9	TRBJ2-2	few	-	CASSLLRGNTGELFF
TRBV28	TRBJ1-5	-	-	CASSFDNQPQHF
TRBV20-1	TRBJ1-1	few	-	CSAMNTEAFF
TRBV6-6	TRBJ1-3	-	-	CASSSSGAGNTIYF
TRBV28	TRBJ1-3	-	-	CASSLQGAGNTIYF
TRBV29-1	TRBJ1-1	few	-	CSVTIGHMNTEAFF
TRBV7-2	TRBJ1-3	-	-	CASSLDFNSGNTIYF
TRBV7-9	TRBJ1-1	once	-	CASSPPAVKAFF
TRBV7-3	TRBJ2-3	once	TRBD2	CASSPGTSGTDTQYF
TRBV19	TRBJ1-5	-	-	CASSDSGNSNQPQHF
TRBV11-1	TRBJ1-4	-	-	CASSLRQHNEKLFF
TRBV30	TRBJ2-5	once	-	CAWRLSGNQETQYF
TRBV27	TRBJ2-7	once	TRBD1	CASRTGPHEQYF
TRBV6-5	TRBJ1-1	-	-	CASRGVTEAFF
TRBV7-2	TRBJ1-1	-	-	CASSLDAGDEAFF
TRBV29-1	TRBJ2-7	-	-	CSVSGDPYEQYF
TRBV7-3	TRBJ2-7	-	TRBD1	CASSPRDSSYEQYF
TRBV7-6	TRBJ2-3	once	-	CASSLGLGSPDTQYF
TRBV4-1	TRBJ2-7	-	TRBD2	CASSHPGLAASSYEQYF
TRBV14	TRBJ1-2	-	TRBD1	CASRPTGTAYGYTF
TRBV12-5	TRBJ1-6	once	-	CASGLGEGISPLHF
TRBV5-5	TRBJ2-1	-	-	CASSLGIRSYNEQFF
TRBV4-1	TRBJ2-7	-	-	CASSQVTGRGYEQYF
TRBV5-1	TRBJ2-7	-	TRBD1	CASTSTGTGDVYEQYF
TRBV27	TRBJ2-7	once	-	CASSLSGPRSSYEQYF
TRBV7-2	TRBJ1-1	-	TRBD1	CASSWDPGQRNTEAFF
TRBV7-2	TRBJ1-1	-	-	CASSYSVTNTEAFF
TRBV7-7	TRBJ1-4	-	-	CASSLLGTNEKLFF
TRBV5-1	TRBJ2-1	once	TRBD2	CASSLGGGGHNEQFF
TRBV7-8	TRBJ1-5	-	-	CASSLARKPGGQPQHF
TRBV29-1	TRBJ1-2	-	-	CSVRPGANYGYTF
TRBV6-4	TRBJ2-1	-	TRBD2	CASSRLAGAPGNEQFF
TRBV15	TRBJ1-4	-	-	CATSGGPNEKLFF
TRBV19	TRBJ2-1	-	-	CASSRGTILYNEQFF
TRBV10-3	TRBJ2-3	-	-	CAISEGQGDTDTQYF